This passage covers 28 T cell receptor beta chains from one sample sequenced in a study of response to subunit inactivated influenza vaccine. TCRdb used MiXCR to reprocess the RT-PCR reads, holding one entry per CDR3 protein. The sample holds a few hundred thousand distinct CDR3 sequences, 11% to 15% seen once. The source was PBMCs from blood, collected 11 to 12 days after vaccination. The receptors here all came from a man aged 50 to 60 who received an inactivated influenza vaccine.

The chain combines TRBV2 with TRBJ2-4; the match to TRBD2 covers 7 bases. This CDR3 comprises 16 residues. Germline V gives CDR1 SNHLY, CDR2 FYNNEI. V lost 2 bases, J lost 4 bases, and 8 bases stayed unmatched. The CDR3 sequence: CASSESWLAEKNIQYF. The DNA of the CDR3 is TGTGCCAGCAGTGAATCTTGGCTAGCGGAAAAAAACATTCAGTACTTC.

This clonotype was detected only a few times. This chain links TRBV5-1 with TRBJ2-7, with D tentatively TRBD2 (6 bases). The germline V gene encodes CDR1 SGHRS and CDR2 YFSETQ. The CDR3 runs to 15 residues. V was pared by 0 bases and J by 7 bases, with 17 bases between. The CDR3 loop is CASSLGDLGGGEQYF. The CDR3 DNA is TGCGCCAGCAGCTTGGGGGACTTAGGAGGAGGAGAGCAGTACTTC.

The sample holds a few counts of this clonotype. The V call is TRBV5-1, the J call TRBJ2-7, with D possibly matching TRBD1 (5 bases). CDR1 is SGHRS, CDR2 YFSETQ, per germline. The CDR3 has 15 amino acids. Trimming stripped 3 bases from V and 6 bases from J, with 19 bases between. The CDR3 loop is CASSSTTEAWGEQYF. The CDR3, as DNA: TGCGCCAGCAGCTCGACGACAGAGGCCTGGGGCGAGCAGTACTTC.

This clonotype was seen only a few times. CDR3 nucleotide sequence: TGCAGTGCTAGTATCCAGGGGGACTATGGCTACACCTTC. Translated: CSASIQGDYGYTF. This chain links TRBV20-1 with TRBJ1-2; 7 bases agree with TRBD1. The V segment lost 3 bases and the J segment 3 bases; nucleotides outside the gene matches: 4. Germline assignment: CDR1 DFQATT and CDR2 SNEGSKA (reference sequence). The CDR3 sequence is 13 residues long.

This clonotype was seen just once. The V call is TRBV12-3 or TRBV12-4, the J call TRBJ2-5; D is possibly TRBD1 or TRBD2 (5 bases each). CDR3 length: 14 residues. Trimming took off 5 bases at V and 5 bases at J, with 15 bases between the two ends. In nucleotides, the CDR3 is TGTGCCAGCAGTCCTTTGACGGGGCTTGAGACCCAGTACTTC. It yields the protein CASSPLTGLETQYF.

This clonotype appeared many times. This sequence joins TRBV3-1 and TRBJ2-4; 10 bases line up with TRBD2. V was pared by 1 base and J by 6 bases, with 12 bases of the junction left unmatched. Per the germline V gene, CDR1 is LGHDT and CDR2 is YNNKEL (reference sequence). The length of the CDR3 is 18 residues. The DNA of the CDR3 is TGTGCCAGCAGCCAAGTCCAGGGTGCTAGCGGGAGTGCAAACATTCAGTACTTC. It codes for CASSQVQGASGSANIQYF. Full variable domain (outside the CDR3, taken from reference TRBV3-1 and TRBJ2-4): DTAVSQTPKYLVTQMGNDKSIKCEQNLGHDTMYWYKQDSKKFLKIMFSYNNKELIINETVPNRFSPKSPDKAHLNLHINSLELGDSAVYFCASSQVQGASGSANIQYFGAGTRLSVL.

This clonotype showed up just a few times. The chain combines TRBV5-1 with TRBJ2-3; D remains ambiguous. V lost 4 bases and J lost 6, with 12 bases in between. Looked up from germline, CDR1 is SGHRS and CDR2 is YFSETQ. This CDR3 has 13 amino acids. The CDR3 DNA reads TGCGCCAGCAGCCCCACAACAGCGGATACGCAGTATTTT. Translating it yields CASSPTTADTQYF.

The V call is TRBV11-3, the J call TRBJ2-5, with TRBD1 matching 7 bases. Germline CDR1 reads SGHNT; CDR2 reads YENEEA. The CDR3 is 16 amino acids. The J segment lost 5 bases and the V segment lost 0 bases, leaving 9 bases of the junction unmatched. The DNA for the CDR3 is TGTGCCAGCAGCTTAGACGGCAGGGGGTATGGTGAGACCCAGTACTTC. It translates to CASSLDGRGYGETQYF.

This chain joins TRBV5-6 and TRBJ2-2; D is ambiguous. The germline CDR1 and CDR2 sequences are SGHDT and YYEEEE. The CDR3 is 16 amino acids. Trimming took off 4 bases at V and 3 bases at J, with 16 bases between the two ends. The CDR3 loop is CASSKWLAAYTGELFF. Written as DNA, the CDR3 is TGTGCCAGCAGCAAGTGGTTGGCAGCTTACACCGGGGAGCTGTTTTTT.

The V gene is TRBV4-3, the J gene TRBJ2-3; TRBD2 matches 8 bases. Germline V gives CDR1 LGHNA, CDR2 YSLEER. This CDR3 contains 16 residues. J lost 0 bases, V lost 0 bases, and 2 bases had no gene match. CDR3 region: CASSQDAGGSTDTQYF. CDR3 in DNA: TGCGCCAGCAGCCAAGACGCGGGGGGTAGCACAGATACGCAGTATTTT.

The V call is TRBV5-1, the J call TRBJ1-3; D gene ambiguous. V lost 0 bases, J lost 7 bases, and 8 bases lay in between. The CDR3 is 13 amino acids. Germline V CDR1 and CDR2: SGHRS, YFSETQ. Here the CDR3 reads CASSLGEANTIYF. The CDR3 bases are TGCGCCAGCAGCTTGGGTGAGGCCAACACCATATATTTT.

This chain links TRBV10-2 with TRBJ1-1; D gene unclear. Trimming cost V 3 bases and J 8 bases, with 10 bases left between them. The germline gives CDR1 WSHSY, CDR2 SAAADI. The CDR3 has 12 amino acids. DNA of the CDR3: TGCGCCAGCAGTGACACGCTGTCAGAAGCTTTCTTT. It is translated as CASSDTLSEAFF.

This clonotype was observed a few times. The chain carries TRBV4-2 and TRBJ1-1, with a possible D match to TRBD1 (5 bases). This CDR3 comprises 14 residues. Germline V gene sequence: CDR1 LGHNA, CDR2 YNFKEQ. V lost 2 bases, J lost 5 bases, and 12 bases lay in between. The CDR3 is CASSQKTVGTEAFF. The CDR3 DNA follows: TGTGCCAGCAGCCAAAAGACAGTAGGTACTGAAGCTTTCTTT.

This clonotype has just a few counts. The chain is built from TRBV7-2 and TRBJ1-6; no reliable D call. Germline lookup yields CDR1 SGHTA and CDR2 FQGNSA. The CDR3 contains 13 residues. V lost 4 bases, J lost 10 bases, and 11 bases lay in between. This CDR3 reads CASSSGVESPLHF. The CDR3 DNA follows: TGTGCCAGCAGCTCCGGGGTTGAATCACCCCTCCACTTT. Complete variable domain (other parts from reference TRBV7-2 and TRBJ1-6): GAGVSQSPSNKVTEKGKDVELRCDPISGHTALYWYRQSLGQGLEFLIYFQGNSAPDKSGLPSDRFSAERTGGSVSTLTIQRTQQEDSAVYLCASSSGVESPLHFGNGTRLTVT.

CDR3 in DNA: TGCGCCAGCAGCTCAACCGGGACAGGATTCAGAGTTAGCGGCTACAATGAGCAGTTCTTC. Translation: CASSSTGTGFRVSGYNEQFF. This chain uses TRBV5-1 with TRBJ2-1; 8 bases line up with TRBD1. The germline gives CDR1 SGHRS, CDR2 YFSETQ. Losses at the gene ends were 3 bases for V and 3 bases for J; bases not matched to a gene: 20. This CDR3 spans 20 amino acids.

This clonotype was counted a few times. The genes are TRBV5-5 and TRBJ1-2; D gene ambiguous. V lost 4 bases and J 7 bases, leaving 8 bases between the germline ends. The CDR3 runs to 11 residues. Germline V gene sequence: CDR1 SGHKS, CDR2 YYEKEE (reference sequence). This CDR3 is CASSRDFGYTF. The CDR3 DNA reads TGTGCCAGCAGCCGGGATTTTGGCTACACCTTC.

This chain uses TRBV29-1 with TRBJ2-1, with 9 bases fitting TRBD2. The CDR3 sequence is 15 residues long. The junction had 12 bases not matched to a gene; V was cut back by 7 bases and J by 5 bases. Germline V CDR1 and CDR2: SQVTM, ANQGSEA. This chain's CDR3 is CSATGRVAGDNEQFF. The CDR3 DNA follows: TGCAGCGCCACGGGTAGGGTAGCGGGAGACAATGAGCAGTTCTTC.

This clonotype has a handful of counts. The chain recombines TRBV5-1 with TRBJ2-7, with TRBD2 as a possible D gene (5 bases). CDR3 length: 16 residues. The germline V gene encodes CDR1 SGHRS and CDR2 YFSETQ. V was pared by 5 bases and J by 5 bases, with 23 bases between. CDR3 residues: CASSPLVAGPRDEQYF. The CDR3, as DNA: TGCGCCAGCAGTCCACTCGTTGCGGGCCCTCGGGACGAGCAGTACTTC.

V and J are TRBV25-1 and TRBJ2-1; D is possibly TRBD1 or TRBD2 (5 bases each). This CDR3 comprises 11 residues. In germline, CDR1 is MGHDK, CDR2 SYGVNS. Trimming cost V 4 bases and J 13 bases, with 11 bases left between them. CDR3 region: CASSVRGSQFF. CDR3 coding DNA: TGTGCCAGCAGTGTGAGGGGAAGTCAGTTCTTC.

The chain recombines TRBV5-6 with TRBJ1-1; TRBD1 might be the D (6 bases). The CDR3 length is 14 residues. Germline CDR1 reads SGHDT; CDR2 reads YYEEEE. Trimming left V 5 bases short and J 2 bases short, with 13 bases between. The CDR3 region has the DNA TGTGCCAGCAGTCCCGGGACAACTAACACTGAAGCTTTCTTT. It codes for CASSPGTTNTEAFF. The whole variable domain, filled in from reference TRBV5-6 and TRBJ1-1, reads DAGVTQSPTHLIKTRGQQVTLRCSPKSGHDTVSWYQQALGQGPQFIFQYYEEEERQRGNFPDRFSGHQFPNYSSELNVNALLLGDSALYLCASSPGTTNTEAFFGQGTRLTVV.

This clonotype was picked up one time. The chain uses TRBV3-1 and TRBJ2-1; TRBD2 agrees at 9 bases. Germline loops: CDR1 LGHDT, CDR2 YNNKEL (reference sequence). The CDR3 has 15 amino acids. Losses at the gene ends were 1 base for V and 7 bases for J; bases not matched to a gene: 5. The DNA of the CDR3 is TGTGCCAGCAGCCAAGTGCTAGCGGGAATGAATGAGCAGTTCTTC. As protein: CASSQVLAGMNEQFF.

This clonotype turned up a few times. V gene TRBV20-1 combines with J gene TRBJ2-3, with D tentatively TRBD2 (6 bases). Per the germline V gene, CDR1 is DFQATT and CDR2 is SNEGSKA (reference sequence). The CDR3 loop spans 15 amino acids. V was clipped by 6 bases and J by 5 bases, with 21 bases between them. The CDR3: CSASTGEAVVDTQYF. The CDR3 bases are TGCAGTGCCAGCACGGGGGAAGCGGTGGTAGATACGCAGTATTTT.

This clonotype was found a few times. The chain recombines TRBV7-2 with TRBJ2-1; D is unclear. Looked up from germline, CDR1 is SGHTA and CDR2 is FQGNSA. V gave up 1 base and J gave up 0 bases, with 7 bases separating them. This CDR3 region has 15 residues. CDR3 DNA: TGTGCCAGCAGCTTAGTGATGGGCTCCTACAATGAGCAGTTCTTC. This translates into CASSLVMGSYNEQFF.

The chain carries TRBV20-1 and TRBJ1-5, with TRBD1 matching 9 bases. Trimming at V came to 5 bases and at J to 3 bases, leaving 5 bases not matched to a gene. Germline values: CDR1 DFQATT, CDR2 SNEGSKA (reference sequence). This CDR3 has 14 amino acids. CDR3 residues: CSARTGANNQPQHF. CDR3 DNA: TGCAGTGCTCGGACAGGGGCGAACAATCAGCCCCAGCATTTT.

This chain uses TRBV6-1 with TRBJ1-1, with D unclear. The CDR3 sequence is 13 residues long. Trimming removed 5 bases at V and 4 bases at J, with 11 bases between. Germline loops: CDR1 MNHNS, CDR2 SASEGT. The CDR3 loop is CASSQRTATEAFF. In nucleotides, the CDR3 is TGTGCCAGCAGTCAACGGACGGCCACTGAAGCTTTCTTT.

The CDR3 DNA is TGTGCCAGCAGCGCTCTCCCGACGGAGTACAATGAGCAGTTCTTC. It yields the protein CASSALPTEYNEQFF. The chain has TRBV7-9 and TRBJ2-1; D remains unclear. CDR3 size: 15 residues. Trimming removed 5 bases at V and 4 bases at J, with 15 bases between. Per the germline V gene, CDR1 is SEHNR and CDR2 is FQNEAQ (reference sequence).

V is TRBV7-9 and J is TRBJ1-3, with D hard to call. CDR1 is SEHNR, CDR2 FQNEAQ, per germline (reference sequence). V lost 2 bases and J lost 0, with 11 bases in between. The CDR3 runs to 16 residues. Here the CDR3 DNA reads TGTGCCAGCAGCTTAATCGGTATTGGCTCTGGAAACACCATATATTTT. This translates into CASSLIGIGSGNTIYF.

CDR3 sequence (DNA): TGCAGTGCTAGGACGGGAAGGGAGACCCAGTACTTC. Protein: CSARTGRETQYF. The chain uses TRBV20-1 and TRBJ2-5; TRBD2 is a possible D gene (5 bases). V shed 3 bases and J shed 5 bases, with 10 bases lying between them. This CDR3 region has 12 residues. Germline lookup yields CDR1 DFQATT and CDR2 SNEGSKA (reference sequence).